A single sample is the source of the 26 T cell receptor beta chains below, sequenced in a study of radiotherapy plus CTLA-4 blockade in lung cancer (dated by TCRdb to 2016 to 2019). Libraries were prepared through the immunoSEQ multiplex PCR assay. TCRdb re-hosts the immuneACCESS table, in-frame sequences only. Its copies lack some clones; in the studies checked, an unresolved V gene accounts for under half of them, and the cause for the rest is not known. A total of 95,000 to 150,000 clones appear in this sample, 85% to 90% of them only once. The ten biggest clones cover 5.5% to 7% of the sample. The specimen comprised peripheral blood, sampled from a patient treated with radiotherapy plus ipilimumab. The receptors originated from a human donor with non-small cell lung cancer that progressed on radiotherapy plus ipilimumab.

This chain uses TRBV7-3 with TRBJ1-3, with 11 nucleotides matching TRBD1. This CDR3 comprises 20 residues. Unmatched junction bases numbered 19, after V lost 5 bases and J lost 4 bases. Per the germline V gene, CDR1 is SGHTA and CDR2 is FQGTGA. This CDR3 is CASSNPQFRDRGWAGNTIYF. CDR3 sequence (DNA): TGTGCCAGCAGCAACCCCCAATTCCGGGACAGGGGGTGGGCAGGAAACACCATATATTTT.

The chain carries TRBV5-1 and TRBJ1-1, with 7 nucleotides matching TRBD1. This CDR3 spans 15 amino acids. Losses at the gene ends were 6 bases for V and 0 bases for J; bases not matched to a gene: 8. Germline V CDR1 and CDR2: SGHRS, YFSETQ. CDR3 amino acids: CASTRGVALNTEAFF. The CDR3, as DNA: TGCGCCAGCACCAGGGGGGTTGCCCTGAACACTGAAGCTTTCTTT.

This chain connects TRBV7-3 to TRBJ1-1; a possible D gene is TRBD1 (5 bases). The ends were cut back, 2 bases at V and 6 bases at J, with 16 bases in the middle. The CDR3 length is 15 residues. Germline V gene sequence: CDR1 SGHTA, CDR2 FQGTGA. This CDR3 is CASSLGGTVLSEAFF. CDR3 sequence (DNA): TGTGCCAGCAGCTTAGGCGGGACCGTGCTCTCTGAAGCTTTCTTT.

This chain uses TRBV9 with TRBJ2-1; unclear D gene. The germline V gene encodes CDR1 SGDLS and CDR2 YYNGEE. The CDR3 extends over 18 amino acids. Trimming took off 0 bases at V and 0 bases at J, with 16 bases between the two ends. This CDR3 reads CASSVGARRMGSYNEQFF. CDR3 bases: TGTGCCAGCAGCGTAGGGGCGCGCCGGATGGGCTCCTACAATGAGCAGTTCTTC.

This clone occurred once. The chain uses TRBV27 and TRBJ2-6; maybe TRBD2 (6 bases). Germline V gene lookup returns CDR1 MNHEY and CDR2 SMNVEV (reference sequence). The CDR3 has 16 amino acids. V lost 3 bases to trimming and J lost 2 bases, with 11 bases between them. The chain's CDR3 is CASSFGGATGANVLTF. CDR3 in DNA: TGTGCCAGCAGTTTTGGCGGGGCCACTGGGGCCAACGTCCTGACTTTC.

This chain uses TRBV15 with TRBJ2-5; possibly TRBD2 for D (5 bases). V dropped 4 bases and J dropped 1 base, with 13 bases sitting between them. Germline CDR1 and CDR2: LNHNV and YYDKDF (reference sequence). The length of the CDR3 is 15 residues. The CDR3 reads CATSTRARGQETQYF. CDR3 coding DNA: TGTGCCACCAGCACAAGGGCCCGGGGCCAAGAGACCCAGTACTTC.

The genes are TRBV27 and TRBJ1-2; possibly TRBD1 for D (6 bases). From germline, CDR1 is MNHEY and CDR2 SMNVEV (reference sequence). The CDR3 covers 18 residues. The V and J ends lost 0 bases and 0 bases respectively, with 17 bases between them. CDR3 residues: CASSLSIIRGATNYGYTF. In DNA form, the CDR3 reads TGTGCCAGCAGTTTATCGATAATTCGGGGGGCGACTAACTATGGCTACACCTTC.

The chain is built from TRBV6-5 and TRBJ1-1, with D unclear. The CDR3 consists of 12 residues. CDR1 MNHEY and CDR2 SVGAGI come from the germline V gene. Between the trimmed V and J ends, which lost 10 bases and 1 base, there was a span of 10 bases. CDR3 nucleotides: TGTGCCACCCACCGACAGAACACTGAAGCTTTCTTT. Its translation is CATHRQNTEAFF.

V is TRBV27 and J is TRBJ1-6; 9 bases are shared with TRBD1. V lost 3 bases and J lost 10; bases outside the gene matches: 7. Per germline, CDR1 MNHEY and CDR2 SMNVEV (reference sequence). This CDR3 is built from 15 residues. The CDR3 DNA sequence: TGTGCCAGCAGTTTGGAGGGACAGGGACGATCACCCCTCCACTTT. The encoded protein is CASSLEGQGRSPLHF.

The chain recombines TRBV2 with TRBJ2-1, with D maybe TRBD2 (6 bases). CDR3 length: 14 residues. CDR1 and CDR2 from the germline V gene are SNHLY and FYNNEI. The germline V and J ends were trimmed by 7 bases and 0 bases, with 10 bases remaining between them. CDR3 in DNA: TGTGCCAGCAATACCGGGAGCTCCTACAATGAGCAGTTCTTC. Encoded protein: CASNTGSSYNEQFF.

The gene calls are TRBV2 and TRBJ2-1, with 10 positions matching TRBD2. The CDR3 is 17 residues long. Trimming cost V 0 bases and J 7 bases; bases outside gene matches: 9. CDR1 is SNHLY and CDR2 is FYNNEI in the germline V gene. Written as DNA, the CDR3 is TGTGCCAGCAGTGAAGCGCTTCAAGCGGGAGGGGCGAATGAGCAGTTCTTC. This encodes CASSEALQAGGANEQFF.

This clone appeared a few times. The chain employs TRBV30 and TRBJ2-6; possibly TRBD1 for D (6 bases). V lost 2 bases, J lost 3 bases, and 8 bases lay in between. The germline CDR1 and CDR2 sequences are GTSNPN and SVGIG (reference sequence). This CDR3 has 14 amino acids. CDR3 bases: TGTGCCTGGAGTTGGGGGCATGGGGCCAACGTCCTGACTTTC. It codes for CAWSWGHGANVLTF.

There are a few counts of this clone. V gene TRBV2 combines with J gene TRBJ2-1; maybe TRBD2 (5 bases). This CDR3 comprises 16 residues. Per the germline V gene, CDR1 is SNHLY and CDR2 is FYNNEI. Trimming took 7 bases from V and 5 from J, leaving 21 bases between them. As DNA, the CDR3 is TGTGCCAGCACTGAGGGTCGGCGACCCGAGGACAATGAGCAGTTCTTC. It is translated as CASTEGRRPEDNEQFF.

This clone was seen more than once but under ten times. The DNA for the CDR3 is TGTGCCAGTAGTATAGGGGGGACTAGCTTCAACAATGAGCAGTTCTTC. Translating it yields CASSIGGTSFNNEQFF. This rearrangement joins TRBV19 to TRBJ2-1; 9 positions agree with TRBD2. Germline V gives CDR1 LNHDA, CDR2 SQIVND (reference sequence). CDR3 length equals 16 residues. V lost 1 base to trimming and J lost 5 bases; unmatched junction nucleotides: 6.

This clone has just one count. This sequence joins TRBV5-1 and TRBJ2-7; D might be TRBD1 or TRBD2, each matching 6 bases. The germline V gene encodes CDR1 SGHRS and CDR2 YFSETQ. The germline V and J ends were trimmed by 0 bases and 7 bases, with 20 bases remaining between them. This CDR3 is 16 amino acids long. In nucleotides, the CDR3 is TGCGCCAGCAGCTTGGGGGTCCGGGGGAGTGGACAGGAGCAGTACTTC. Encoded protein: CASSLGVRGSGQEQYF.

The sample holds one count of this clone. The V and J genes are TRBV29-1 and TRBJ2-3; TRBD1 is a possible D gene (6 bases). V was clipped by 8 bases and J by 7 bases, with 22 bases between them. Germline V gene lookup returns CDR1 SQVTM and CDR2 ANQGSEA. The CDR3 contains 14 residues. In nucleotides, the CDR3 is TGCAGCACCATCCACCTCCGGGACACCTATACGCAGTATTTT. As protein: CSTIHLRDTYTQYF.

On this clone itself: The same CDR3 is also encoded by other DNA sequences in this sample. The rearrangement uses TRBV5-1 and TRBJ2-1; 10 bases match TRBD1. The CDR3 consists of 14 residues. CDR1 is SGHRS, CDR2 YFSETQ, per germline. V trimming: 4 bases; J trimming: 7 bases; junction bases outside the gene matches: 5. The chain's CDR3 is CASSHGQGGNEQFF. Here the CDR3 DNA reads TGCGCCAGCAGCCACGGACAGGGGGGGAATGAGCAGTTCTTC.

The chain uses TRBV18 and TRBJ1-2; TRBD1 might be the D (5 bases). Per the germline V gene, CDR1 is KGHSH and CDR2 is LQKENI. Trimming took 5 bases from V and 4 from J, leaving 23 bases between them. The CDR3 is 17 amino acids. CDR3 DNA: TGTGCCAGCTCATCACAAGGGGCCTTTCGGGATGCCTATGGCTACACCTTC. Its protein product is CASSSQGAFRDAYGYTF.

The chain uses TRBV27 and TRBJ2-1; no reliable D call. This CDR3 comprises 15 residues. Germline V CDR1 and CDR2: MNHEY, SMNVEV (reference sequence). V was shortened by 3 bases and J by 7 bases, with 16 bases between the two germline ends. As DNA, the CDR3 is TGTGCCAGCAGTTTTTTAGACCAGCGAATGAATGAGCAGTTCTTC. Its translation is CASSFLDQRMNEQFF.

This chain connects TRBV5-1 to TRBJ2-3, with D unclear. The CDR3 covers 16 residues. Trimming took 0 bases from V and 8 from J, leaving 19 bases between them. Per the germline V gene, CDR1 is SGHRS and CDR2 is YFSETQ. In DNA, the CDR3 is TGCGCCAGCAGCTTGGTTTCGGGCTCTCCCCCAGGTACGCAGTATTTT. Translating gives CASSLVSGSPPGTQYF.

This chain connects TRBV7-9 to TRBJ2-7, with 7 bases lining up with TRBD1. Trimming at V came to 4 bases and at J to 2 bases, leaving 8 bases not matched to a gene. Germline loops: CDR1 SEHNR, CDR2 FQNEAQ (reference sequence). The CDR3 totals 15 residues. CDR3 sequence (DNA): TGTGCCAGCAGCTCCTACAGGGGCGCGGCCTACGAGCAGTACTTC. Residues: CASSSYRGAAYEQYF.

This clone has a handful of counts. CDR3 bases: TGTGCCAGCAGTTACGGGGACTATGGCTACACCTTC. Protein product: CASSYGDYGYTF. The genes are TRBV6-6 and TRBJ1-2; D is uncertain. Germline V gene sequence: CDR1 MNHNY, CDR2 SVGAGI (reference sequence). V was trimmed by 2 bases and J by 3 bases, leaving 4 bases between them. CDR3 size: 12 residues.

This chain joins TRBV10-3 and TRBJ2-5, with D uncertain. The V and J ends lost 0 bases and 4 bases respectively, with 3 bases between them. Per germline, CDR1 ENHRY and CDR2 SYGVKD. The CDR3 is 12 residues long. The CDR3 spells CAISESRETQYF. The CDR3 bases are TGTGCCATCAGTGAGTCGAGAGAGACCCAGTACTTC.

This chain links TRBV7-9 with TRBJ2-1; D is unresolved. Germline CDR1 reads SEHNR; CDR2 reads FQNEAQ (reference sequence). The V end was cut by 2 bases, the J end by 9 bases, with 17 bases between. This CDR3 is built from 15 residues. CDR3 in amino acids: CASSLYGRASGEQFF. CDR3 nucleotides: TGTGCCAGCAGCTTATACGGCCGTGCATCTGGTGAGCAGTTCTTC.

This chain links TRBV28 with TRBJ2-7, with TRBD2 identical over 10 bases. Germline lookup yields CDR1 MDHEN and CDR2 SYDVKM. J was trimmed by 1 base and V by 6 bases; bases with no gene match: 3. There are 14 residues in the CDR3. Written as DNA, the CDR3 is TGTGCCAGCAGCAAAGCGGGAGGGTCCTACGAGCAGTACTTC. Encoded protein: CASSKAGGSYEQYF.

This chain's CDR3 is CASRRTGSAYEQYF. The CDR3 DNA reads TGCGCCAGCCGCCGAACGGGGTCTGCCTACGAGCAGTACTTC. This chain uses TRBV5-1 with TRBJ2-7, with D maybe TRBD2 (5 bases). The CDR3 loop spans 14 amino acids. V lost 7 bases and J lost 2, with 16 bases in between. The germline V gene encodes CDR1 SGHRS and CDR2 YFSETQ.